The text below deals with one T cell receptor beta chain. Antigen specificity is unknown. This record comes from a study of cytomegalovirus exposure and HLA in healthy donors. Study conclusions and caveats: Researchers reported from a later analysis that most CMV-associated TCR beta chains appeared HLA-restricted. Fewer N-insertions (relative to the approximately 670-donor mean) were reportedly seen in an Asian-associated ancestry cluster in a later analysis. Reports indicated that the classifier achieved high specificity and sensitivity in diagnosing cytomegalovirus status.

The V end lost 4 bases, the J end lost 3 bases, and 26 bases lay between the germline ends. This CDR3 spans 19 amino acids. Germline assignment: CDR1 ENHRY and CDR2 SYGVKD. The study ran its PCR with 60 Vbeta and 13 Jbeta primers. Generated by immunoSEQ multiplex PCR, the TCRdb table keeps only in-frame clones and is missing some. The sample lists roughly 150,000 clones; approximately 80% were seen once. Each of the donors was a healthy bone marrow donor. The origin of this receptor is a male donor in good health and CMV-seropositive. This chain joins TRBV10-3 and TRBJ2-3; D possibly corresponds to TRBD2 (6 bases). The sample was PBMCs. CDR3 loop: CAISGLAEVTSGATDTQYF. CDR3 nucleotides: TGTGCCATCAGTGGATTAGCGGAGGTCACTAGTGGGGCGACAGATACGCAGTATTTT.